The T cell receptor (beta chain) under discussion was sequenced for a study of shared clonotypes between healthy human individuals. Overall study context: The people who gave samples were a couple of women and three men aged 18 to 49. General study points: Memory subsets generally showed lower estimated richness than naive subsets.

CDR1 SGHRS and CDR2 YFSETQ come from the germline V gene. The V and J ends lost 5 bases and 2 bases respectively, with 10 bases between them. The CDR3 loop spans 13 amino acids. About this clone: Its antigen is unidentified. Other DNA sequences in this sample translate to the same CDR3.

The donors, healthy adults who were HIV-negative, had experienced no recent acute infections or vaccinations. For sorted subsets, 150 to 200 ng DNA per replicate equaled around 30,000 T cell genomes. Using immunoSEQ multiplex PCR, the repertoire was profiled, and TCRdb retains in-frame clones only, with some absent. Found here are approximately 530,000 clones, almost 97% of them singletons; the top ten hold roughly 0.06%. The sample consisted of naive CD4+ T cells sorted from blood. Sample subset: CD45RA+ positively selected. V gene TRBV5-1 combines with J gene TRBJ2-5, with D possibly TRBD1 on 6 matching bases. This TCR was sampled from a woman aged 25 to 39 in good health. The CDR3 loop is CASSLGQQETQYF. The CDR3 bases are TGCGCCAGCAGTCTTGGACAGCAAGAGACCCAGTACTTC. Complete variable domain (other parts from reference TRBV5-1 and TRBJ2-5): KAGVTQTPRYLIKTRGQQVTLSCSPISGHRSVSWYQQTPGQGLQFLFEYFSETQRNKGNFPGRFSGRQFSNSRSEMNVSTLELGDSALYLCASSLGQQETQYFGPGTRLLVL.